This T cell receptor (beta chain) is from a study of blood T cell repertoires in COVID-19. Study information: Acute and convalescent COVID-19 samples came from the United States, Italy and Spain. Sources were T cells, B-cell-depleted T cells, or PBMCs; the material itself was cDNA or gDNA.

Authors' methods: How many nucleated cells were present was estimated from reference gene primer amplification. TCRdb's copy holds only in-frame clones and misses some; the assay was immunoSEQ multiplex PCR. The DNA was the basis for D and trimming; V, J and clone size are from that table. The data contain 340,000 or so clones, around nine tenths of them singletons. With 2 bases removed from V and 0 bases from J, the gap between germline ends came to 12 bases. This CDR3 has 16 amino acids. Sequences were obtained from peripheral blood. The receptor was derived from a man between 50 and 59 years old with active or convalescent COVID-19. This sequence joins TRBV5-3 and TRBJ1-5; D gene uncertain. TRBV5-3 has ORF status, its function being uncertain. In DNA, the CDR3 is TGTGCCAGAAGCTTCAGCGGAAGTTATAGCAATCAGCCCCAGCATTTT. It specifies CARSFSGSYSNQPQHF.